The 12 T cell receptor beta chains in this list originate from one sample, sequenced in a study of breast tumors, draining lymph nodes, adjacent tissues. Samples came from axillary lymph nodes draining the breast cancer. A single record per CDR3 protein comes from TCRdb applying MiXCR to the multiplex PCR reads. The profile shows 130,000 or so distinct CDR3 sequences, around 22% of them singletons. Material: axillary lymph node tissue. The source of these receptors is a female donor with breast cancer. Some clones in this sample may be carry-over from other donors' samples.

This clonotype was seen more than once but under ten times. One junction end disagrees with the germline gene, perhaps due to a read error. CDR3 coding DNA: TGTGCCAGCAGTGCTCGGGACGCTACCGCATTC. Amino acids: CASSARDATAF. The chain recombines TRBV28 with TRBJ1-2, with D tentatively TRBD1 (5 bases). The CDR3 totals 11 residues. From germline, CDR1 is MDHEN and CDR2 SYDVKM.

This clonotype came up many times. The V gene is TRBV5-1, the J gene TRBJ2-2, with 7 bases aligning to TRBD1. Trimming at V came to 4 bases and at J to 6 bases, leaving 18 bases not matched to a gene. This CDR3 has 18 residues. CDR1 is SGHRS, CDR2 YFSETQ, per germline. Here the CDR3 DNA reads TGCGCCAGCAGCGCACCAGAACAGGGGTTGTGGGGTGCCGGGGAGCTGTTTTTT. This codes for CASSAPEQGLWGAGELFF.

This clonotype was counted ten times or more. The V gene is TRBV20-1, the J gene TRBJ2-3; D ambiguous. The V gene's germline CDR1 is DFQATT and CDR2 SNEGSKA (reference sequence). CDR3 length: 11 residues. V was trimmed by 1 base and J by 6 bases, leaving 5 bases between them. The CDR3 loop reads CSARVGDTQYF. The CDR3 bases are TGCAGTGCTAGAGTAGGGGATACGCAGTATTTT.

The chain links TRBV5-6 to TRBJ2-2; D call uncertain. This CDR3 region has 15 residues. V was trimmed by 0 bases and J by 6 bases, leaving 12 bases between them. Germline CDR1 reads SGHDT; CDR2 reads YYEEEE. CDR3 amino acids: CASSLGLGFAGELFF. CDR3 nucleotide sequence: TGTGCCAGCAGCTTGGGACTGGGGTTCGCCGGGGAGCTGTTTTTT.

Of note for this clonotype: This may come from a read error, since a much larger clone is one base off. Because the CDR3 is missing its conserved closing phenylalanine or tryptophan, this is likely a read error. J is TRBJ2-7 and V is TRBV18; tentatively, D is TRBD1 or TRBD2 (5 bases each). V shed 3 bases and J shed 0 bases, with 12 bases lying between them. There are 15 residues in the CDR3. Germline-derived CDR1 and CDR2 are KGHSH and LQKENI. The CDR3 reads CASSPSAGSSYEQYL. For the CDR3, the DNA is TGTGCCAGCTCACCCTCCGCAGGGAGCTCCTACGAGCAGTACCTC.

This clonotype was seen many times. The chain uses TRBV7-3 and TRBJ2-1, with unresolved D. Trimming removed 0 bases at V and 9 bases at J, with 9 bases between. The CDR3 is 13 residues long. Germline lookup yields CDR1 SGHTA and CDR2 FQGTGA. CDR3 nucleotide sequence: TGTGCCAGCAGCTTAACGAGCGTCGGTGAGCAGTTCTTC. It specifies CASSLTSVGEQFF.

This clonotype showed up many times. V is TRBV12-3 or TRBV12-4 and J is TRBJ2-7, with 7 bases lining up with TRBD1. The length of the CDR3 is 14 residues. After removal of 1 base from V and 7 bases from J, the junction contained 7 bases not matched to a gene. This chain's CDR3 is CASSLGGTVGEQYF. For the CDR3, the DNA is TGTGCCAGCAGTTTAGGTGGGACAGTGGGAGAGCAGTACTTC.

This clonotype was detected ten times or more. The chain carries TRBV24-1 and TRBJ2-1; 7 positions match TRBD1. Per the germline V gene, CDR1 is KGHDR and CDR2 is SFDVKD. V gave up 4 bases and J gave up 5 bases; unmatched junction bases: 7. The CDR3 has 15 residues. The CDR3 DNA sequence: TGTGCCACCAGTGAGGCCTCGGGACAGCACAATGAGCAGTTCTTC. Translation: CATSEASGQHNEQFF.

About this clonotype itself: A much larger clone differs by one base, so this may be a read error. V usage is TRBV15 and J usage is TRBJ2-5; a weak D match, TRBD1 (5 bases). Germline V CDR1 and CDR2: LNHNV, YYDKDF (reference sequence). Between the trimmed V and J ends, which lost 4 bases and 4 bases, there was a span of 13 bases. The CDR3 totals 14 residues. The CDR3 spells CATSTYRLSETQYF. CDR3 DNA sequence: TGTGCCACCAGCACCTACAGGCTGTCAGAGACCCAGTACTTC.

This clonotype was seen many times. This chain links TRBV11-3 with TRBJ2-3; possible D gene TRBD1, 6 bases. Germline V gives CDR1 SGHNT, CDR2 YENEEA. Trimming removed 2 bases at V and 4 bases at J, with 13 bases between. The CDR3 length is 15 residues. In nucleotides, the CDR3 is TGTGCCAGCAGCTTAAGCAGGGGCTCTTCAGATACGCAGTATTTT. Protein sequence: CASSLSRGSSDTQYF.

Worth noting for this clonotype: A clone one base away is much larger, so this may be a read error. This sequence joins TRBV7-9 and TRBJ2-3; 12 nucleotides align to TRBD2. The CDR3 contains 16 residues. The V gene's germline CDR1 is SEHNR and CDR2 FQNEAQ (reference sequence). V shed 5 bases, J shed 5 bases, and the junction held 8 bases outside the gene matches. The CDR3 DNA reads TGTGCCAGCAGCACAAGGACTAGCGGGACGGGAGATACGCAGTATTTT. This gives the protein CASSTRTSGTGDTQYF.

In its sample, this clonotype was seen many times. V and J are TRBV20-1 and TRBJ1-5; possible D gene TRBD1, 6 bases. The V gene's germline CDR1 is DFQATT and CDR2 SNEGSKA (reference sequence). V lost 3 bases, J lost 5 bases, and 11 bases lay in between. The length of the CDR3 is 13 residues. The CDR3 region has the DNA TGCAGTGCTAGGGACAGTCTCTATCAGCCCCAGCATTTT. This gives the protein CSARDSLYQPQHF.